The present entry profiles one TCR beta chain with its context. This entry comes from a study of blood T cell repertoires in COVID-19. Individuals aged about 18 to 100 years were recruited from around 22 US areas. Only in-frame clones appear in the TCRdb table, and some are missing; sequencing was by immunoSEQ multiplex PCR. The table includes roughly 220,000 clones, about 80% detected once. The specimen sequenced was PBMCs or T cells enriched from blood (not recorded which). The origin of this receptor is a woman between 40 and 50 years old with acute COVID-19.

Here the CDR3 reads CASSFQQGYNEQFF. The CDR3 region has the DNA TGTGCCAGCAGCTTTCAACAGGGCTACAATGAGCAGTTCTTC. This chain uses TRBV11-2 with TRBJ2-1; D perhaps matches TRBD1 (6 bases). Trimming pared 3 bases from V and 3 bases from J, leaving 9 bases between. The germline gives CDR1 SGHAT, CDR2 FQNNGV. CDR3 size: 14 residues.